The 9 T cell receptor beta chains reported below all come from one sample, sequenced in a study of a mutant IDH1 vaccine in newly diagnosed glioma. The time point is: week 23, last vaccination. All doses held 300 ug of mutant IDH1 20-mer peptide, with topical imiquimod. Only in-frame clones appear in the TCRdb table, and some are missing; sequencing was by immunoSEQ multiplex PCR. The sample has approximately 82,000 clones, 75% to 90% seen once. No antigens are known for them. The starting material was PBMCs, obtained from a glioma patient whose treatment included an IDH1 peptide vaccine. These receptor sequences come from a woman aged 45-65 years with glioma.

The J gene is TRBJ2-1, the V gene TRBV5-1, with D perhaps matching TRBD2 (5 bases). Per germline, CDR1 SGHRS and CDR2 YFSETQ. Trimming took off 0 bases at V and 0 bases at J, with 13 bases between the two ends. The CDR3 consists of 17 residues. The CDR3, as DNA: TGCGCCAGCAGCTTGGGCTGGAAAACTAGCTCCTACAATGAGCAGTTCTTC. Translated: CASSLGWKTSSYNEQFF.

The V and J genes are TRBV19 and TRBJ2-2; 10 nucleotides agree with TRBD1. The CDR3 spans 17 residues. Germline loops: CDR1 LNHDA, CDR2 SQIVND (reference sequence). Trimming at V came to 3 bases and at J to 5 bases, leaving 9 bases not matched to a gene. CDR3 region: CASSMETGGARTGELFF. CDR3 coding DNA: TGTGCCAGTAGTATGGAGACAGGGGGCGCTAGAACCGGGGAGCTGTTTTTT.

The chain carries TRBV7-3 and TRBJ2-7, with D tentatively TRBD1 (6 bases). The CDR3 length is 13 residues. In germline, CDR1 is SGHTA, CDR2 FQGTGA. The V end was cut by 2 bases, the J end by 5 bases, with 10 bases between. The CDR3 spells CASSLSTGNEQYF. DNA for the CDR3: TGTGCCAGCAGCTTATCTACAGGGAACGAGCAGTACTTC.

The chain joins TRBV6-6 to TRBJ2-5; 7 positions match TRBD2. Germline V gene data show CDR1 as MNHNY and CDR2 as SVGAGI (reference sequence). The CDR3 is 14 residues long. Trimming removed 6 bases from V and 0 bases from J; junction bases left unmatched: 4. CDR3 amino acids: CASRYSGYQETQYF. CDR3 sequence (DNA): TGTGCCAGCAGGTATAGCGGGTACCAAGAGACCCAGTACTTC.

This chain connects TRBV28 to TRBJ2-3; the D gene could be TRBD1 or TRBD2 (6 bases each). Trimming removed 5 bases at V and 2 bases at J, with 14 bases between. CDR3 length equals 15 residues. CDR1 is MDHEN, CDR2 SYDVKM, per germline. This chain's CDR3 is CASSPHGGDTDTQYF. DNA for the CDR3: TGTGCCAGCAGTCCCCACGGGGGCGACACAGATACGCAGTATTTT.

This clone showed up just once. This chain links TRBV5-6 with TRBJ2-3; 9 bases fit TRBD1. This CDR3 region has 15 residues. CDR1 is SGHDT and CDR2 is YYEEEE in the germline V gene. Trimming took 4 bases from V and 3 from J; bases not matched to a gene: 6. The CDR3 DNA follows: TGTGCCAGCAGCGTGTGGGACAGGGTTACAGATACGCAGTATTTT. Encoded protein: CASSVWDRVTDTQYF.

This clone was observed a few times. The chain employs TRBV4-1 and TRBJ1-6; D not certain. V dropped 6 bases and J dropped 13 bases, with 19 bases sitting between them. CDR1 and CDR2 (germline): MGHRA, YSYEKL. This CDR3 has 14 residues. The CDR3 reads CASRHPGALRPLHF. The CDR3 DNA reads TGCGCCAGCAGGCATCCGGGAGCCCTAAGGCCCCTCCACTTT.

This clone was seen a handful of times. CDR3 sequence (DNA): TGCAGCGTCGTAAGGACAGGGGCTTACACAGATACGCAGTATTTT. Translation: CSVVRTGAYTDTQYF. The V call is TRBV29-1, the J call TRBJ2-3, with 9 positions matching TRBD1. The CDR3 is made up of 15 amino acids. Germline V gives CDR1 SQVTM, CDR2 ANQGSEA. Trimming removed 6 bases from V and 2 bases from J; junction bases left unmatched: 9.

V gene TRBV7-9 combines with J gene TRBJ2-1, with a tentative D call TRBD2 (6 bases). The germline V gene encodes CDR1 SEHNR and CDR2 FQNEAQ (reference sequence). Between the trimmed V and J ends, which lost 3 bases and 5 bases, there was a span of 11 bases. The CDR3 runs to 14 residues. The CDR3 DNA reads TGTGCCAGCAGCTTTACGGGACTCCACAATGAGCAGTTCTTC. Translating gives CASSFTGLHNEQFF. Together with reference TRBV7-9 and TRBJ2-1, the CDR3 gives the full variable domain: DTGVSQNPRHKITKRGQNVTFRCDPISEHNRLYWYRQTLGQGPEFLTYFQNEAQLEKSRLLSDRFSAERPKGSFSTLEIQRTEQGDSAMYLCASSFTGLHNEQFFGPGTRLTVL.